This is a list of T cell receptor beta chains from one sample in a study of T cell responses to AZD1222 COVID-19 vaccine. Sequenced by immunoSEQ multiplex PCR; TCRdb stores in-frame clones only, minus some. The sample has 150,000 to 200,000 clones, 80% to 95% seen once. The specimen was peripheral blood, collected on day 0 of AZD1222 vaccination. These receptors came from an adult in good health. Both conserved end residues are trimmed from each CDR3. Clone size is given for some rows only: seen once, a few or many times, or a class if the clone is expanded.

TRBV10-3,.,TRBJ2-7,AISSPEDSPYEQY
TRBV19,.,TRBJ1-5,ASSPTGDSNQPQH
TRBV18,.,TRBJ1-1,ASSPRGSMNTEAF
TRBV10-2,.,TRBJ2-2,ASRSRGANTGELF
TRBV20-1,.,TRBJ1-2,SASDRNNYGYT
TRBV2,.,TRBJ1-4,ASTPEGGSEKLF
TRBV3-1/TRBV3-2,.,TRBJ1-3,ASSQVRVVRVPFPGGNTIY
TRBV7-9,.,TRBJ1-6,ASSLANGVSPLH
TRBV30,.,TRBJ2-1,AWSSGTANGNEQF
TRBV3-1/TRBV3-2,.,TRBJ2-3,ASSPGQGTDTQY
TRBV6-8,.,TRBJ1-5,ASSDDQPQH
TRBV5-4,.,TRBJ1-2,ASSLGEGSGGYT
TRBV29-1,.,TRBJ1-2,SVATGDYGYT
TRBV27,.,TRBJ1-1,ASSSGRRNTEAF
TRBV9,.,TRBJ1-2,ASSARGTRHRYGYT
TRBV19,.,TRBJ1-1,ASSTHRGQKNTEAF
TRBV19,.,TRBJ2-3,ASSMLAGTDTQY
TRBV27,.,TRBJ1-2,ASSLFGQAGEYT
TRBV7-6,.,TRBJ1-3,ASSLDLSAGNTIY
TRBV6-2/TRBV6-3,few,TRBJ1-1,ASSFKTVNTEAF
TRBV4-2,once,TRBJ1-1,ASSLLRGLNTEAF
TRBV28,.,TRBJ1-2,ASSLRQGGAYGYT
TRBV3-1/TRBV3-2,.,TRBJ1-5,ASSLRTGRNQPQH
TRBV6-1,.,TRBJ2-7,ASSEAGGSYEQY
TRBV19,.,TRBJ1-2,ASSSAATLRGYT
TRBV29-1,.,TRBJ1-1,SAGDAEAF
TRBV18,.,TRBJ1-3,ASSPRQTSSGNTIY
TRBV7-6,few,TRBJ2-7,ASSQGETYEQY
TRBV7-8,.,TRBJ1-1,ASYENLNTEAF
TRBV27,medium-sized,TRBJ2-3,ASRLAGGPQGTDTQY
TRBV2,.,TRBJ2-5,ASRREGETQY
TRBV25-1,.,TRBJ1-4,ASSELGAGDEKLF
TRBV14,.,TRBJ1-2,ASSQELGTRAEYGYT
TRBV18,.,TRBJ2-2,ASSPGGVLTGELF
TRBV30,.,TRBJ2-2,AWEGTSAAAGELF
TRBV4-1,.,TRBJ2-7,ASSQDWLATSYEQY
TRBV28,.,TRBJ1-5,ASGRQGAGQPQH
TRBV10-2,.,TRBJ1-2,ASSDRRGTHYGYT
TRBV25-1,.,TRBJ1-3,ASSEFGLGVSGNTIY
TRBV7-2,.,TRBJ1-5,ASSSGSLYRYNQPQH